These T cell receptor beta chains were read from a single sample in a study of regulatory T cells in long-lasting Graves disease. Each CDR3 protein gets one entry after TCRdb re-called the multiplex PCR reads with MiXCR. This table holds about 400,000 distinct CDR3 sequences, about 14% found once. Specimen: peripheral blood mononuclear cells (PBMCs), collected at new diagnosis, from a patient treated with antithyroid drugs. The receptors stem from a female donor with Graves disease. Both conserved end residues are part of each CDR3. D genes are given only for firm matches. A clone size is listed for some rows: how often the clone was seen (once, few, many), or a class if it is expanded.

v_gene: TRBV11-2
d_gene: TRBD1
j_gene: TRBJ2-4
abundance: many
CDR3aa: CASSSLRDSKNIQYF
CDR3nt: TGTGCCAGCAGCTCGCTCCGGGACAGCAAAAACATTCAGTACTTC

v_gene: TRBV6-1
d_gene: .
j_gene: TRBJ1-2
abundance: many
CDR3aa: CASTSRLGGWLAGYTF
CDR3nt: TGTGCCAGCACTTCCCGGCTTGGGGGATGGTTAGCTGGCTACACCTTC

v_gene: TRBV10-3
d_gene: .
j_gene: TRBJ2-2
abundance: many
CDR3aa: CAIRNTGELFF
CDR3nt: TGTGCCATCAGAAACACCGGGGAGCTGTTTTTT

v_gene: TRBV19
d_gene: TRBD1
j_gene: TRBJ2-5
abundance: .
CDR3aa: CASSAYRGEMETQYF
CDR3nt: TGTGCCAGTAGTGCATACAGGGGGGAGATGGAGACCCAGTACTTC

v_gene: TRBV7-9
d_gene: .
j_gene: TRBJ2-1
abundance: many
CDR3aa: CATKVGPSNEQFF
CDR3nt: TGTGCCACAAAAGTAGGGCCTAGCAATGAGCAGTTCTTC

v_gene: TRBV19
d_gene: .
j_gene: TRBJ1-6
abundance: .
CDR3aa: CARGSRRNSPLHF
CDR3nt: TGTGCCAGAGGGAGTAGACGGAATTCACCCCTCCACTTT

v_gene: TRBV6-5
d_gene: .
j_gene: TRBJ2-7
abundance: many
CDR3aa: CASSYSRSPPDEQYF
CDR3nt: TGTGCCAGCAGTTACTCGCGATCACCCCCAGACGAGCAGTACTTC

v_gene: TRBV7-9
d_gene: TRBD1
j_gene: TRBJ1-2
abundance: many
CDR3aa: CASSLVTGTGGGGYTF
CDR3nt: TGTGCCAGCAGCTTGGTGACCGGGACAGGGGGTGGAGGCTACACCTTC

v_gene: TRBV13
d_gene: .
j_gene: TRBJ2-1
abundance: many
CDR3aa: CASSLGLRNEQFF
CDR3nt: TGTGCCAGCAGCTTAGGACTCCGCAATGAGCAGTTCTTC

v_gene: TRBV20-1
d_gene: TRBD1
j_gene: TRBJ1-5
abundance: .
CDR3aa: CSARFQTGGYGNQPQHF
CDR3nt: TGCAGTGCTAGATTCCAAACAGGGGGCTATGGCAATCAGCCCCAGCATTTT

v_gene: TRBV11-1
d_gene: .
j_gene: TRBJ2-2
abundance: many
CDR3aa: CASSLRSTGELFF
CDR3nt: TGTGCCAGCAGCTTACGTAGCACCGGGGAGCTGTTTTTT

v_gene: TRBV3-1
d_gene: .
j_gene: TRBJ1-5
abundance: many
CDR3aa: CASSQEGQRDQPQHF
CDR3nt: TGCGCCAGCAGCCAAGAAGGCCAGCGAGATCAGCCCCAGCATTTT

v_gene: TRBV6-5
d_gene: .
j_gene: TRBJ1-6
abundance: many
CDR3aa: CASSYSKFSPGLTGMDSPLHF
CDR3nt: TGTGCCAGCAGTTACTCGAAGTTCTCCCCGGGATTAACAGGGATGGATTCACCCCTCCACTTT

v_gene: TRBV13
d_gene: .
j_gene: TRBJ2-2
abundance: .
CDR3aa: CASSPYSVSGELFF
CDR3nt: TGTGCCAGCAGCCCATACTCAGTATCCGGGGAGCTGTTTTTT

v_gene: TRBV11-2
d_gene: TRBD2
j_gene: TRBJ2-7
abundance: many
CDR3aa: CASSRLATGYEQYF
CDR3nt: TGTGCCAGCAGCCGACTAGCTACAGGATACGAGCAGTACTTC

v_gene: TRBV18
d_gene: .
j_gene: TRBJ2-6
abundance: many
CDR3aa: CASSPTTGANVLTF
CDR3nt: TGTGCCAGCTCACCTACCACTGGGGCCAACGTCCTGACTTTC

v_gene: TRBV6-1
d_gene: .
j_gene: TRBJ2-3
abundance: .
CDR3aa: CARSPGSLRGGDTQYF
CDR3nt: TGTGCCAGGTCGCCCGGGTCCCTAAGGGGTGGAGATACGCAGTATTTT

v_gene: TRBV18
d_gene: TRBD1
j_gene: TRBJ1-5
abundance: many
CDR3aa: CASSRDREQPQHF
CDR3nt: TGTGCCAGCTCACGGGACAGGGAACAGCCCCAGCATTTT

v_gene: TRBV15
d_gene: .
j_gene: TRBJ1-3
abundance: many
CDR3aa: CATSRDPGAGNTIYF
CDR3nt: TGTGCCACCAGCAGAGATCCAGGGGCTGGAAACACCATATATTTT

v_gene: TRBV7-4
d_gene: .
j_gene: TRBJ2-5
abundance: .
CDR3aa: CASSLCREQETQYF
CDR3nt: TGTGCCAGCAGCCTTTGCAGGGAACAAGAGACCCAGTACTTC

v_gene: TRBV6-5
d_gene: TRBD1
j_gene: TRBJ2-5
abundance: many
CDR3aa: CASSFPTGSGETQYF
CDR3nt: TGTGCCAGCAGTTTCCCGACAGGGTCTGGGGAGACCCAGTACTTC

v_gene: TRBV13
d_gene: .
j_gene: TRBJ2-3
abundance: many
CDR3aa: CASSGQVSTDTQYF
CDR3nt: TGTGCCAGCAGCGGGCAGGTTAGCACAGATACGCAGTATTTT

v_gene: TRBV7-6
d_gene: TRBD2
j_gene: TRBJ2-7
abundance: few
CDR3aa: CASSPGEGTYEQYF
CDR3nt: TGTGCCAGCAGCCCCGGGGAGGGAACCTACGAGCAGTACTTC

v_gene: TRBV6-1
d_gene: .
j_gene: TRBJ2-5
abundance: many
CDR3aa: CASSRLGEAETQYF
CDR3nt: TGTGCCAGCAGCCGCCTTGGGGAGGCAGAGACCCAGTACTTC

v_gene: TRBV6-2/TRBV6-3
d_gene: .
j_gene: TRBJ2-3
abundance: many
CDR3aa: CASSYSRGLADTQYF
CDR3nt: TGTGCCAGCAGTTACTCGCGCGGTTTAGCAGATACGCAGTATTTT

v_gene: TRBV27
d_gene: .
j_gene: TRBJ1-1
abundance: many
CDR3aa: CASSLITTPGVGTEAFF
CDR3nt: TGTGCCAGCAGTTTAATAACCACCCCCGGCGTGGGGACTGAAGCTTTCTTT

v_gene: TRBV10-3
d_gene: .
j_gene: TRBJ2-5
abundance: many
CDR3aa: CAISARGGAETQYF
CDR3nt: TGTGCCATCAGTGCCAGGGGTGGGGCAGAGACCCAGTACTTC

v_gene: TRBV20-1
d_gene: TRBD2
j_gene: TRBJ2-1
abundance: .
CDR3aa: CSARSGTSVYNEQFF
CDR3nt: TGCAGTGCTAGATCCGGGACTAGCGTATACAATGAGCAGTTCTTC

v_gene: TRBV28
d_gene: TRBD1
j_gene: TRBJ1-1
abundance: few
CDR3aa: CASSLYDRGLAFF
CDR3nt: TGTGCCAGCAGTTTATACGACAGGGGGCTAGCTTTCTTT

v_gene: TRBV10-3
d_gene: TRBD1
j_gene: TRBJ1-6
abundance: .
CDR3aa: CAIAGTGDSGSPLHF
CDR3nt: TGTGCCATAGCCGGGACAGGGGATTCTGGTTCACCCCTCCACTTT

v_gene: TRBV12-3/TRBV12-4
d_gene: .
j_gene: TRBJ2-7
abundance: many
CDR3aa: CASSLGVHISYEQYF
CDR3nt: TGTGCCAGCAGTTTGGGAGTCCACATTTCCTACGAGCAGTACTTC

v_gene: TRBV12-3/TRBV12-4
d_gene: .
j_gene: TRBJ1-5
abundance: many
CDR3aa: CASSLGLGRVNQPQHF
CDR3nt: TGTGCCAGCAGTTTAGGTTTAGGCAGGGTCAATCAGCCCCAGCATTTT

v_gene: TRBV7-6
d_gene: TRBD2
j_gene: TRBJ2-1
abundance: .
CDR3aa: CASSPEPPGLAGVGEQFF
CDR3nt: TGTGCCAGCAGCCCGGAGCCACCGGGACTAGCGGGAGTTGGTGAGCAGTTCTTC

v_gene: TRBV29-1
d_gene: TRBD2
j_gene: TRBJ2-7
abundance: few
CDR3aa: CSVATSLAGVKSYEQYF
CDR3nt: TGCAGCGTCGCCACTTCACTAGCGGGAGTAAAGAGTTACGAGCAGTACTTC

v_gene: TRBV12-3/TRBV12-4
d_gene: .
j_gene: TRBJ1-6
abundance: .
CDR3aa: CASSVDRDNSPLHF
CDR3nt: TGTGCCAGCAGTGTCGATAGGGACAATTCACCCCTCCACTTT

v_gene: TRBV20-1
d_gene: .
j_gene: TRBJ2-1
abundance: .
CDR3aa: CSARRGGGEQFF
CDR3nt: TGCAGTGCCAGGAGGGGGGGTGGTGAGCAGTTCTTC

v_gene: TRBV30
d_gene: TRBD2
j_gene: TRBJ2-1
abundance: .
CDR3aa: CAWTSGSSSSYNEQFF
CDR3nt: TGTGCCTGGACTAGCGGCTCGTCGAGCTCCTACAATGAGCAGTTCTTC

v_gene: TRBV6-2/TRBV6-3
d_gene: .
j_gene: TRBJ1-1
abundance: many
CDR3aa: CASSDSFMNTEAFF
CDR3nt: TGTGCCAGCAGTGATTCTTTCATGAACACTGAAGCTTTCTTT

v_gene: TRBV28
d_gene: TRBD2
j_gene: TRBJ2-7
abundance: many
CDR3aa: CASSSLGLAGGRSYEQYF
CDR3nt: TGTGCCAGCAGCTCGTTAGGGCTAGCGGGAGGGCGTTCCTACGAGCAGTACTTC

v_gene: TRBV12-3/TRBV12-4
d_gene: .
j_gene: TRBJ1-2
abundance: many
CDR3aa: CASSLSISVFNYGYTF
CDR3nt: TGTGCCAGCAGTTTATCTATTTCGGTTTTTAACTATGGCTACACCTTC

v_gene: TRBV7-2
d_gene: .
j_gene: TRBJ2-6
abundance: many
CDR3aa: CASSLVGGRGANVLTF
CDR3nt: TGTGCCAGCAGCTTAGTTGGTGGGCGTGGGGCCAACGTCCTGACTTTC